This T cell receptor beta chain came from a study of T cells in Graves' hyperthyroidism and ophthalmopathy. The study excluded patients with uncontrolled infection, other autoimmune disease, pregnancy or lactation. Amplification targeted TCR beta CDR3 regions from RNA transcripts. The HTBI primer set served for first-round RT-PCR of the TCR CDR3. TCRdb analysed the multiplex PCR reads with MiXCR anew, one entry per CDR3 protein. The table has some 560,000 distinct CDR3 sequences, more than 15% seen once. The CDR3 is made up of 14 amino acids. V lost 3 bases and J lost 7, with 12 bases in between. Germline V lookup: CDR1 SGHTA, CDR2 FQGNSA.

The V and J genes are TRBV7-2 and TRBJ2-2; D gene ambiguous. This clonotype was obtained from a woman younger than 45 with Graves' hyperthyroidism. The sequencing sample was made of blood. DNA of the CDR3: TGTGCCAGCAGCTTGATGGAGAGGAGCGGGGAGCTGTTTTTT. Translated: CASSLMERSGELFF.